This T cell receptor beta chain was observed in a study of blood T cell repertoires in COVID-19. This clone turned up a few times. The ends were cut back, 4 bases at V and 2 bases at J, with 17 bases in the middle. Germline values: CDR1 LNHDA, CDR2 SQIVND (reference sequence). This CDR3 has 16 amino acids. Profiling relied on immunoSEQ multiplex PCR, and the TCRdb table lists in-frame clones only, not all of them. The sample lists nearly 90,000 clones; 55% to 75% were seen once. The clonotype was recovered from an elderly woman with acute or convalescent COVID-19. The chain uses TRBV19 and TRBJ2-5; a weak D match, TRBD1 (6 bases). Material: peripheral blood. The DNA for the CDR3 is TGTGCCAGTAGTACCTTCTCGGAAGGACAGCAAGAGACCCAGTACTTC. Amino acid sequence: CASSTFSEGQQETQYF.